This record covers a single T cell receptor (beta chain). This sample stems from a study of OX40 agonist ivuxolimab in advanced cancers. Repertoires were generated with immunoSEQ multiplex PCR, while TCRdb's copy carries only in-frame clones and drops some. The sample lists about 110,000 clones; just over 90% were seen once. This TCR derives from an adult with an advanced solid tumor such as melanoma, head and neck, liver or kidney cancer. Source: CD4+ or CD8+ T cells sorted from blood, taken in a trial of the OX40 agonist ivuxolimab.

CDR3: CASSLRQGNYGYTF. CDR3 DNA sequence: TGTGCCAGCAGCTTGAGGCAGGGGAACTATGGCTACACCTTC. The chain recombines TRBV5-8 with TRBJ1-2; the D gene is possibly TRBD1 (6 bases). There are 14 residues in the CDR3. Deletions cut 1 base from V and 2 bases from J, with 9 bases between. Per germline, CDR1 SGHTS and CDR2 YDEGEE.